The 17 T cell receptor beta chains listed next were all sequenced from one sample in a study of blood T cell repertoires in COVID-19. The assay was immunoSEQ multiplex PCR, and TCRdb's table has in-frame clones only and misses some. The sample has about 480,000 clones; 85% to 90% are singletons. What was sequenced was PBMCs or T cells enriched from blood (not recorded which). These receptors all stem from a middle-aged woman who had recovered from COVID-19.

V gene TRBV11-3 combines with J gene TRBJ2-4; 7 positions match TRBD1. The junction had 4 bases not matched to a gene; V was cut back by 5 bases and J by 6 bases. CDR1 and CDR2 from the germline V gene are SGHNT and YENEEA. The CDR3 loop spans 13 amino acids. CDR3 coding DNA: TGTGCCAGCAGCACAGGGGTGACAAACATTCAGTACTTC. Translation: CASSTGVTNIQYF.

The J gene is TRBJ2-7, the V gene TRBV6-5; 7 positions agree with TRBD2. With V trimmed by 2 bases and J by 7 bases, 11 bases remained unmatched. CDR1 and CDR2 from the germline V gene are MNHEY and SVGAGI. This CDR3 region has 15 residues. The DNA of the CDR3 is TGTGCCAGCAGTTACGACCCCAGCGGGATTAATGAGCAGTACTTC. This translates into CASSYDPSGINEQYF.

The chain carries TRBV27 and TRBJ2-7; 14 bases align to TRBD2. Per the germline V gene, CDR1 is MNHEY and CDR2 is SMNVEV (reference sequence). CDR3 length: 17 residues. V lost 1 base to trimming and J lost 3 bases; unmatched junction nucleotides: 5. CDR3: CASSLYMGLAGDYEQYF. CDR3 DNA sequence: TGTGCCAGCAGTTTATATATGGGACTAGCGGGAGACTACGAGCAGTACTTC.

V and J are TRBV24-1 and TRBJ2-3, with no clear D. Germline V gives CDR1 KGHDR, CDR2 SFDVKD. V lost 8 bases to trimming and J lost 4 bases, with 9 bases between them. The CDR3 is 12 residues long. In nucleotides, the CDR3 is TGTGCCACCAAGAGCCAATCAGATACGCAGTATTTT. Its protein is CATKSQSDTQYF.

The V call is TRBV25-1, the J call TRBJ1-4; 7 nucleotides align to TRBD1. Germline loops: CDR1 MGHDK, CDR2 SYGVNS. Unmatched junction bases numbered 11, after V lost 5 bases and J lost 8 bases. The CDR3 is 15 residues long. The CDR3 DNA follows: TGTGCCAGCAGTAACATCAGGGGGTTCAGCGAAAAACTGTTTTTT. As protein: CASSNIRGFSEKLFF.

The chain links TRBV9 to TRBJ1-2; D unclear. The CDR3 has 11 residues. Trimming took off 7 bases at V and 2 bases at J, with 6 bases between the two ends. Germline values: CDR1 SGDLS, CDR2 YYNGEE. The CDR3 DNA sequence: TGTGCCAGCCGGCGGAACTATGGCTACACCTTC. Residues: CASRRNYGYTF.

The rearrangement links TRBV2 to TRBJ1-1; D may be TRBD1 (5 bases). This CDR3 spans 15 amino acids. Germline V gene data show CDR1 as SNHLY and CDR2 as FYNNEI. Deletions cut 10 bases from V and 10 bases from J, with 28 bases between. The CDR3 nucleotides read TGTGCCATTCTTATAGAGTCCCGACGGGGGAGCGGAGCTTTCTTT. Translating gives CAILIESRRGSGAFF.

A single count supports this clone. The DNA for the CDR3 is TGTGCCAGCAGTGCGACACTGAACAATGAGCAGTTCTTC. Translated, it gives CASSATLNNEQFF. The chain uses TRBV27 and TRBJ2-1; D is ambiguous. V lost 5 bases and J lost 5, with 10 bases in between. The CDR3 covers 13 residues. Germline V gives CDR1 MNHEY, CDR2 SMNVEV (reference sequence).

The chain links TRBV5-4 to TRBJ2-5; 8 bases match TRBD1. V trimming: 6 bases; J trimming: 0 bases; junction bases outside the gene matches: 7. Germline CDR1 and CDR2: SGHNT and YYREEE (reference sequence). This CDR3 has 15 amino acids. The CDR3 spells CASTSPDRDQETQYF. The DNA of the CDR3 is TGTGCCAGCACCAGCCCGGACAGGGACCAAGAGACCCAGTACTTC.

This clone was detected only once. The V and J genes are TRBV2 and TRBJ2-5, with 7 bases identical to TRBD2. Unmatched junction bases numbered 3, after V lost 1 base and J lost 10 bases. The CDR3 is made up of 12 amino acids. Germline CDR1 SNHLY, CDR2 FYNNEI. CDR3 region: CASSEDGGSQYF. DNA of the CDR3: TGTGCCAGCAGTGAAGACGGGGGGAGCCAGTACTTC.

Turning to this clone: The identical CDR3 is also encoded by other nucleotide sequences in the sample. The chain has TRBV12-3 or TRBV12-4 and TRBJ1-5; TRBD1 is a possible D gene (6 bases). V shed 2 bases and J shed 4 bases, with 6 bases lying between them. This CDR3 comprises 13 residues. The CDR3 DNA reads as TGTGCCAGCAGTTTAACAGGGAATCAGCCCCAGCATTTT. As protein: CASSLTGNQPQHF.

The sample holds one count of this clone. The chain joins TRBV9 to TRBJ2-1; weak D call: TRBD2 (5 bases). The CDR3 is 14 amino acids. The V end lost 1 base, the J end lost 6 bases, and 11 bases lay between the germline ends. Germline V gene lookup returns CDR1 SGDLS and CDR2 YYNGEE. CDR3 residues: CASSVRASSNEQFF. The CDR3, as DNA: TGTGCCAGCAGCGTAAGGGCTAGCAGCAATGAGCAGTTCTTC.

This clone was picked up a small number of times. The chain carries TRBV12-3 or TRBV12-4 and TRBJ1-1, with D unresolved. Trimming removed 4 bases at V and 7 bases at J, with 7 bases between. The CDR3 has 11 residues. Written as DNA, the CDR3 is TGTGCCAGCAGTTCCTACGATGAAGCTTTCTTT. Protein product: CASSSYDEAFF.

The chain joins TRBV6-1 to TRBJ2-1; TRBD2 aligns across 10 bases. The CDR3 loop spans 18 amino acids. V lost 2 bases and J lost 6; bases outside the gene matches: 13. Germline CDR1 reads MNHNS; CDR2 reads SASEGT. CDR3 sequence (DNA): TGTGCCAGCAGTGAAACGCCACCTCTAGCGGGAGTCCTCAATGAGCAGTTCTTC. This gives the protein CASSETPPLAGVLNEQFF.

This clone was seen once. Written as DNA, the CDR3 is TGTGCCAGCAGCTTAGACATTGGCAATCAGCCCCAGCATTTT. Its translation is CASSLDIGNQPQHF. The V and J genes are TRBV7-6 and TRBJ1-5; D unclear. V shed 1 base and J shed 2 bases, with 6 bases lying between them. The germline CDR1 and CDR2 sequences are SGHVS and FNYEAQ. The CDR3 runs to 14 residues.

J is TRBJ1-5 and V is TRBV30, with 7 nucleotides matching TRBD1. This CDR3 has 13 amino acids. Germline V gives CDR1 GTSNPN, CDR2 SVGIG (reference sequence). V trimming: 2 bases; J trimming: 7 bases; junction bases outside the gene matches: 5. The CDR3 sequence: CAWSIGGLQPQHF. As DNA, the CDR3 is TGTGCCTGGAGTATAGGGGGCCTCCAGCCCCAGCATTTT. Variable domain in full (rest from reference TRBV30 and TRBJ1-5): SQTIHQWPATLVQPVGSPLSLECTVEGTSNPNLYWYRQAAGRGLQLLFYSVGIGQISSEVPQNLSASRPQDRQFILSSKKLLLSDSGFYLCAWSIGGLQPQHFGDGTRLSIL.

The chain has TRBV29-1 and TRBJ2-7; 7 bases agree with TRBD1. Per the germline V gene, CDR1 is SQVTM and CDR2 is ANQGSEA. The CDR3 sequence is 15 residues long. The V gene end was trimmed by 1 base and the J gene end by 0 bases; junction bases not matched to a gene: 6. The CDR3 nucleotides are TGCAGCGTTGAAGGCGGCCGGGACAGCTCCTACGAGCAGTACTTC. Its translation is CSVEGGRDSSYEQYF.